Below, 14 T cell receptor beta chains from the same sample are listed, as sequenced in a study of cytomegalovirus exposure and HLA in healthy donors. The PCR had 60 Vbeta and 13 Jbeta primers. Using immunoSEQ multiplex PCR, the repertoire was profiled, and TCRdb retains in-frame clones only, with some absent. Its listing shows 100,000 to 150,000 clones. The sequenced sample was PBMCs. The receptors were sampled from a man aged 18 to 30 in good health and CMV-seronegative.

The genes are TRBV18 and TRBJ1-5; D remains unclear. The CDR3 length is 14 residues. Germline assignment: CDR1 KGHSH and CDR2 LQKENI. V dropped 3 bases and J dropped 2 bases, with 8 bases sitting between them. The CDR3: CASSPPGGNQPQHF. CDR3 sequence (DNA): TGTGCCAGCTCACCTCCCGGGGGCAATCAGCCCCAGCATTTT.

This chain joins TRBV6-6 and TRBJ1-2; 8 bases agree with TRBD1. With V trimmed by 6 bases and J by 4 bases, 7 bases remained unmatched. The CDR3 contains 14 residues. Germline CDR1 is MNHNY and CDR2 is SVGAGI (reference sequence). The CDR3 reads CASRTRGPGYGYTF. Written as DNA, the CDR3 is TGTGCCAGCAGAACCAGGGGGCCGGGCTATGGCTACACCTTC.

The chain links TRBV18 to TRBJ2-2; 7 nucleotides agree with TRBD1. This CDR3 has 14 residues. V dropped 2 bases and J dropped 6; count of bases not matched to a gene: 3. Germline V lookup: CDR1 KGHSH, CDR2 LQKENI. As DNA, the CDR3 is TGTGCCAGCTCACCAGGGACAGTTGCCGGGGAGCTGTTTTTT. Translating it yields CASSPGTVAGELFF.

V is TRBV12-5 and J is TRBJ1-1; TRBD1 agrees at 8 bases. This CDR3 is 14 amino acids long. The V gene's germline CDR1 is LGHNT and CDR2 FRNRAP. J was trimmed by 4 bases and V by 5 bases; bases with no gene match: 6. The chain's CDR3 is CASGPDRGSTEAFF. The CDR3 region has the DNA TGTGCTAGTGGTCCCGACAGGGGCTCCACTGAAGCTTTCTTT.

J is TRBJ1-5 and V is TRBV6-6; 7 positions agree with TRBD1. Germline V gene data show CDR1 as MNHNY and CDR2 as SVGAGI (reference sequence). The CDR3 extends over 16 amino acids. With 3 bases clipped from V and 4 bases from J, the junction kept 9 bases outside the gene matches. The CDR3, as DNA: TGTGCCAGCAGTTATAGGTTGGGACAGTTTAATCAGCCCCAGCATTTT. Amino acid sequence: CASSYRLGQFNQPQHF.

J is TRBJ2-5 and V is TRBV7-2; possibly TRBD1 for D (6 bases). The CDR3 extends over 12 amino acids. Germline CDR1 reads SGHTA; CDR2 reads FQGNSA. V was clipped by 5 bases and J by 5 bases, with 9 bases between them. The CDR3 sequence is CASSPRGETQYF. The DNA of the CDR3 is TGTGCCAGCAGCCCTAGGGGGGAGACCCAGTACTTC.

This chain links TRBV27 with TRBJ2-2; TRBD2 agrees at 8 bases. Germline assignment: CDR1 MNHEY and CDR2 SMNVEV (reference sequence). This CDR3 comprises 16 residues. Trimming cost V 7 bases and J 4 bases; bases outside gene matches: 11. CDR3 region: CASTKISGMSTGELFF. CDR3 bases: TGTGCCAGCACCAAAATTAGCGGGATGAGCACCGGGGAGCTGTTTTTT.

The chain recombines TRBV15 with TRBJ1-5; 11 bases line up with TRBD1. The CDR3 totals 15 residues. Germline V gene lookup returns CDR1 LNHNV and CDR2 YYDKDF (reference sequence). The junction had 3 bases not matched to a gene; V was cut back by 1 base and J by 7 bases. CDR3 loop: CATSRGWDRGQPQHF. DNA for the CDR3: TGTGCCACCAGCAGAGGGTGGGACAGGGGGCAGCCCCAGCATTTT.

This rearrangement joins TRBV10-3 to TRBJ2-3, with D possibly TRBD1 on 7 matching bases. The CDR3 is 14 residues long. Trimming shortened V by 3 bases and J by 10 bases, and 17 bases separated the two germline ends. Per germline, CDR1 ENHRY and CDR2 SYGVKD. The CDR3 sequence is CAISEPGGQGAQYF. The CDR3 DNA sequence: TGTGCCATCAGTGAACCTGGGGGGCAGGGGGCGCAGTATTTT.

CDR3 loop: CASSPQQGGFYEQYF. In DNA, the CDR3 is TGTGCCAGCAGCCCTCAACAGGGTGGATTTTACGAGCAGTACTTC. V is TRBV13 and J is TRBJ2-7, with TRBD1 as a possible D gene (6 bases). The CDR3 has 15 amino acids. Germline V lookup: CDR1 PRHDT, CDR2 FYEKMQ (reference sequence). Deletions cut 5 bases from V and 4 bases from J, with 18 bases between. The full variable domain, with the rest looked up from reference TRBV13 and TRBJ2-7, is AAGVIQSPRHLIKEKRETATLKCYPIPRHDTVYWYQQGPGQDPQFLISFYEKMQSDKGSIPDRFSAQQFSDYHSELNMSSLELGDSALYFCASSPQQGGFYEQYFGPGTRLTVT.

The chain uses TRBV10-2 and TRBJ2-4; D is unclear. V was shortened by 6 bases and J by 6 bases, with 9 bases between the two germline ends. Germline-derived CDR1 and CDR2 are WSHSY and SAAADI. There are 12 residues in the CDR3. The CDR3 bases are TGCGCCAGCAGCGAAGTTAGAAACATTCAGTACTTC. Residues: CASSEVRNIQYF.

The rearrangement joins TRBV19 to TRBJ2-1, with 7 positions matching TRBD2. This CDR3 is 16 amino acids long. V gave up 8 bases and J gave up 5 bases; unmatched junction bases: 15. The V gene's germline CDR1 is LNHDA and CDR2 SQIVND (reference sequence). DNA of the CDR3: TGTGCCAGTGGGATAAATTGGGCTAGCGGAAACAATGAGCAGTTCTTC. Translated: CASGINWASGNNEQFF.

This rearrangement joins TRBV9 to TRBJ2-1, with 7 bases aligning to TRBD2. The CDR3 sequence is 13 residues long. Unmatched junction bases numbered 8, after V lost 7 bases and J lost 7 bases. Germline V gene lookup returns CDR1 SGDLS and CDR2 YYNGEE. Here the CDR3 reads CASGGGTINEQFF. The CDR3, as DNA: TGTGCCAGCGGGGGGGGAACCATTAATGAGCAGTTCTTC.

The chain uses TRBV18 and TRBJ2-7; no firm D call. Germline V gene sequence: CDR1 KGHSH, CDR2 LQKENI. CDR3 length: 12 amino acids. Trimming stripped 0 bases from V and 8 bases from J, with 8 bases between. CDR3 loop: CASSPPLHQQYF. CDR3 coding DNA: TGTGCCAGCTCACCACCGTTACACCAGCAGTACTTC.